This paragraph covers one T cell receptor beta chain sequence. The germline V gene has CDR1 MNHNS and CDR2 SASEGT. The CDR3 is made up of 13 amino acids. Germline trimming cut 8 bases from V and 3 bases from J; bases unmatched to any gene: 2. The table came from immunoSEQ multiplex PCR; TCRdb's copy has only in-frame clones and leaves some out. Of 50,000 to 70,000 clones listed, 70% to 90% are singletons. These data belong to a study of OX40 agonist ivuxolimab in advanced cancers. Study-level background: Ivuxolimab doses were 0.01, 0.1, 0.3, 1.5, 3 or 10 mg/kg every 2 weeks.

This TCR came from an adult with an advanced solid tumor such as melanoma, head and neck, liver or kidney cancer. J is TRBJ1-4 and V is TRBV6-1; 8 bases are shared with TRBD1. Sequencing used CD4+ or CD8+ T cells sorted from blood, obtained in a trial of the OX40 agonist ivuxolimab. Here the CDR3 reads CASGDRPNEKLFF. The DNA for the CDR3 is TGTGCCAGCGGGGACAGGCCTAATGAAAAACTGTTTTTT.